The T cell receptor beta chain under discussion was sequenced for a study of cytomegalovirus exposure and HLA in healthy donors. The overall study: Among several hundred genotyped donors, about 83% fell in the Caucasian-associated ancestry cluster.

While unrecorded immune exposures were likely, the donors were nominally healthy when sampled. The PCR ran on 60 Vbeta and 13 Jbeta primers. Measured with immunoSEQ multiplex PCR; TCRdb has only the in-frame clones, and not every one. The data show around 170,000 clones, with more than 75% seen just once and approximately 2.9% held by the top ten. Points on this clone: Its matching antigen is unknown.

Overall study results and limits: Follow-up analysis found HLA locus-dependent TCR association rates, highest for DRB1 and lowest for HLA-C. The authors later found most CMV-associated TCR beta chains appeared HLA-restricted.

This CDR3 has 13 residues. The V and J ends lost 0 bases and 4 bases respectively, with 6 bases between them. Germline CDR1 reads SGHDN; CDR2 reads FVKESK. The V gene is TRBV14, the J gene TRBJ1-2; D not certain. The origin of this receptor is a woman aged 45-60 years in good health and CMV-seropositive. Sequencing was performed on PBMCs. The CDR3 spells CASSQDRSYGYTF. The CDR3 DNA reads TGTGCCAGCAGCCAAGACCGGAGCTATGGCTACACCTTC.